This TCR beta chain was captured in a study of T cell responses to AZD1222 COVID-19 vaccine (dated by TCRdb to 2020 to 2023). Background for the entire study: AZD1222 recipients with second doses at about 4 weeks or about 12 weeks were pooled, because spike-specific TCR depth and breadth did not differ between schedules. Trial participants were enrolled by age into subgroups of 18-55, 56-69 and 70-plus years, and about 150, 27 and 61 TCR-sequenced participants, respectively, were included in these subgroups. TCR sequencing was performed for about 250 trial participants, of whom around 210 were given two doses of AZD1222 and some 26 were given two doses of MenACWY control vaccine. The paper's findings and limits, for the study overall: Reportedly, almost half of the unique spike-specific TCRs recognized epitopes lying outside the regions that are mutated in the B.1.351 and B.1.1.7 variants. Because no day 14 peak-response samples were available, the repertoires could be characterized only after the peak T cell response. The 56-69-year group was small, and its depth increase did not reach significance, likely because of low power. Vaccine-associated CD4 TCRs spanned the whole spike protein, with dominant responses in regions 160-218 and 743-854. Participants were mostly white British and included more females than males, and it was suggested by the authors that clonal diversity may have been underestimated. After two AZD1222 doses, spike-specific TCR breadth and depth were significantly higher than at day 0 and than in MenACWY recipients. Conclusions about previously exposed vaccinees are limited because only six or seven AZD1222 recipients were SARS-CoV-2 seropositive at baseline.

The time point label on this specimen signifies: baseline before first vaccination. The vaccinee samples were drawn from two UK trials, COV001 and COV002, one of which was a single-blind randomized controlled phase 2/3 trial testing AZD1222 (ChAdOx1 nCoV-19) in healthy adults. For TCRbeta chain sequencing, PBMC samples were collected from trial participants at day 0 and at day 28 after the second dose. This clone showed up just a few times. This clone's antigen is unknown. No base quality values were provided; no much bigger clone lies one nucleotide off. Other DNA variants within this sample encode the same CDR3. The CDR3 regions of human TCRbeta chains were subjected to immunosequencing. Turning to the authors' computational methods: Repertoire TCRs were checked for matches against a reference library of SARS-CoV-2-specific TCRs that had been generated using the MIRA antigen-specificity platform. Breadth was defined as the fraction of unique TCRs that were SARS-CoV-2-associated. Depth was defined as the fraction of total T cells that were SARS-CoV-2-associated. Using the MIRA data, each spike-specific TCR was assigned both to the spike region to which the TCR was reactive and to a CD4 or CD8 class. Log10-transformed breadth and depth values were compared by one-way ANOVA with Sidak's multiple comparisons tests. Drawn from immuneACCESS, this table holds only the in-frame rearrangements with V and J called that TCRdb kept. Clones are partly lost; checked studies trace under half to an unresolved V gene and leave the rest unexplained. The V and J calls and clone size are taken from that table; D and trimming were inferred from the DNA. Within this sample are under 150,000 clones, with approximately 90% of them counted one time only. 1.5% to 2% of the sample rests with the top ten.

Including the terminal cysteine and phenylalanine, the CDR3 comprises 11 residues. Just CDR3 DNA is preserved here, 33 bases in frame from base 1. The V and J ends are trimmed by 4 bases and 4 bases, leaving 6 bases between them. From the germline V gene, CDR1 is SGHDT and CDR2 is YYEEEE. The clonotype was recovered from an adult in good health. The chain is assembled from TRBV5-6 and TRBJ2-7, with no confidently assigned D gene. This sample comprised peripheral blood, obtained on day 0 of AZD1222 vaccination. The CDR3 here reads CASSLTYEQYF. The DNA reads TGTGCCAGCAGCCTGACATACGAGCAGTACTTC.